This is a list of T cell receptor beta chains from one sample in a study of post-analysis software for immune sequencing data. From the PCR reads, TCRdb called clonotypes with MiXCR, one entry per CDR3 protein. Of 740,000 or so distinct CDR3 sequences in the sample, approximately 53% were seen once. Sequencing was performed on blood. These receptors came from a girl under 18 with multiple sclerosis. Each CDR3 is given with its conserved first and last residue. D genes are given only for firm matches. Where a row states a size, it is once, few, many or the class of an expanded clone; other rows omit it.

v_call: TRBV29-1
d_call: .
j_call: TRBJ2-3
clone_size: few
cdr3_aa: CSLCRAPDTQYF
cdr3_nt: TGCAGCCTCTGTCGGGCCCCAGATACGCAGTATTTT

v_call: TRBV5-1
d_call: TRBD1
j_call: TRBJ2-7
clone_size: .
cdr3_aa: CASSLRQGKIGEQYF
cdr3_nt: TGCGCCAGCAGCCTAAGACAGGGAAAAATCGGCGAGCAGTACTTC

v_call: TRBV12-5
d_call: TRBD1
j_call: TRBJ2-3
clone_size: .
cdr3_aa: CASGLGRDRRQYF
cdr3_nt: TGTGCTAGTGGTTTGGGACGGGACAGGCGGCAGTATTTT

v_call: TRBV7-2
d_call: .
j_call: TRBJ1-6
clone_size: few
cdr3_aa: CASSLGRRLNSPLHF
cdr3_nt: TGTGCCAGCAGCCTCGGACGGAGGCTTAATTCACCCCTCCACTTT

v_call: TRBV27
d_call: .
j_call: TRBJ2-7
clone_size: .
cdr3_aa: CASRRQTPYEQYF
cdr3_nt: TGTGCCAGCAGAAGACAGACCCCCTACGAGCAGTACTTC

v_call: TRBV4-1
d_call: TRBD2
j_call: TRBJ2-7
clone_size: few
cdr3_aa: CASSRGTSRDYEQYF
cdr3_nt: TGCGCCAGCAGCCGGGGGACTAGCAGAGACTACGAGCAGTACTTC

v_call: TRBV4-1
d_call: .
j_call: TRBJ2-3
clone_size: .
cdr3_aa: CASSQEIGRGSTDTQYF
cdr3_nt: TGCGCCAGCAGCCAAGAAATAGGGCGGGGTAGCACAGATACGCAGTATTTT

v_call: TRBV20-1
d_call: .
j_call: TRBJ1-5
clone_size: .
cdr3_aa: CSAKGNQPQHF
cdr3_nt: TGCAGTGCTAAGGGCAATCAGCCCCAGCATTTT

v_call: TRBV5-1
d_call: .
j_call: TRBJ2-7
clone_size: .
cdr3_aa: CASSCLTRGPYEQYF
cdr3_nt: TGCGCCAGCAGCTGCCTCACCCGGGGCCCCTACGAGCAGTACTTC

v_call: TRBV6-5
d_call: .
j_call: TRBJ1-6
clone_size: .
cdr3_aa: CASSYSTGGSSSYNSPLHF
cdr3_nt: TGTGCCAGCAGTTACTCGACGGGGGGGTCGAGCTCCTATAATTCACCCCTCCACTTT

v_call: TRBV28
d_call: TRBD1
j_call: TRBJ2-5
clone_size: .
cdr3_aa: CASSLWDRAETQYF
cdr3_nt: TGTGCCAGCAGTTTATGGGACAGGGCTGAGACCCAGTACTTC

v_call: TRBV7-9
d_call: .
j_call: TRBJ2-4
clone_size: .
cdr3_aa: CASSLEAEIAKNIQYF
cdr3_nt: TGTGCCAGCAGCTTAGAAGCAGAGATAGCCAAAAACATTCAGTACTTC

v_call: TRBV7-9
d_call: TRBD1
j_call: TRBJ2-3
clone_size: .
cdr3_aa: CASSFSGTGTDTQYF
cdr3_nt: TGTGCCAGCAGTTTCTCCGGGACAGGGACAGATACGCAGTATTTT

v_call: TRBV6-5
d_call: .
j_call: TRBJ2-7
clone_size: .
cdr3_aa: CAIRRERSSYEQYF
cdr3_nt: TGTGCCATCCGTCGGGAAAGGAGCTCCTACGAGCAGTACTTC

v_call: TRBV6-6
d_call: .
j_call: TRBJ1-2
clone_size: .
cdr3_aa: CASRPGPARGNYGYTF
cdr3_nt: TGTGCCAGCAGACCGGGACCCGCGAGGGGTAACTATGGCTACACCTTC

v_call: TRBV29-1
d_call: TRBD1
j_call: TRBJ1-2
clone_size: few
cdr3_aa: CSAVTGRYGYTF
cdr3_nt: TGCAGCGCCGTGACAGGGAGGTATGGCTACACCTTC

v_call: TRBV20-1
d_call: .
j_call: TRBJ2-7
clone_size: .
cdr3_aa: CSARGPGYEQYF
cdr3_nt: TGCAGTGCCAGGGGACCAGGCTACGAGCAGTACTTC

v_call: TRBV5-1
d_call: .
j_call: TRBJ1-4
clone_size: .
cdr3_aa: CASSSGQTQATNEKLFF
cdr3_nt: TGCGCCAGCAGCTCCGGACAGACCCAAGCAACTAATGAAAAACTGTTTTTT

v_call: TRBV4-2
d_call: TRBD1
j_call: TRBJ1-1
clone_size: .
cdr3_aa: CASSQDPGGLQTGWTEAFF
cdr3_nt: TGTGCCAGCAGCCAAGATCCAGGCGGGCTACAGACAGGGTGGACTGAAGCTTTCTTT

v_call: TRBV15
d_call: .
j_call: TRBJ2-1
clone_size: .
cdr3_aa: CATSRPRDWDEQFF
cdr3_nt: TGTGCCACCAGCAGGCCCCGGGACTGGGATGAGCAGTTCTTC

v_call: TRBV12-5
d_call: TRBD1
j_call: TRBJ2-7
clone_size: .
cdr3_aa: CASGLTPTGETYEQYF
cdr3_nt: TGTGCTAGTGGTTTGACCCCGACAGGGGAGACCTACGAGCAGTACTTC

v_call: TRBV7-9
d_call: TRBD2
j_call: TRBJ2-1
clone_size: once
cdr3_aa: CASSLREGYNEQFF
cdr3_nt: TGTGCCAGCAGCTTGCGGGAGGGTTACAATGAGCAGTTCTTC

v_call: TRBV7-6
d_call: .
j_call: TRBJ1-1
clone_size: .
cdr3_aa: CASRSGAIDTEAFF
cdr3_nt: TGTGCCAGCAGATCGGGGGCGATTGACACTGAAGCTTTCTTT

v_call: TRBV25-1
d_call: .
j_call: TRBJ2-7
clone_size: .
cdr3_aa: CASRGTDGYEQYF
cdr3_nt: TGTGCCAGCAGAGGTACCGACGGCTACGAGCAGTACTTC

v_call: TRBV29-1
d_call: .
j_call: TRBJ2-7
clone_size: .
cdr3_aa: CSAVGQTTYEQYF
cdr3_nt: TGCAGCGCTGTAGGACAGACAACCTACGAGCAGTACTTC

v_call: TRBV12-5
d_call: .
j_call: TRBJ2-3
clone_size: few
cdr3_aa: CASGLASTDTQYF
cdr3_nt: TGTGCTAGTGGTTTGGCAAGCACAGATACGCAGTATTTT

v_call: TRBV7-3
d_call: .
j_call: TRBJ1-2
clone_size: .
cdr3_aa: CASSLYPRTDQYGYTF
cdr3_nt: TGTGCCAGCAGCTTATACCCCCGGACTGACCAGTATGGCTACACCTTC

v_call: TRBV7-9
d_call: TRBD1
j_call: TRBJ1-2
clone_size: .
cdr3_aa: CASSFSQGVAYGYTF
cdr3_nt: TGTGCCAGCAGCTTTTCGCAGGGGGTAGCCTATGGCTACACCTTC

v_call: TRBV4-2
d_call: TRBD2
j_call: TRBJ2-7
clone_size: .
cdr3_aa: CASSQDTSGRLATREQYF
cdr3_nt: TGTGCCAGCAGCCAAGATACGAGCGGGAGGTTGGCAACTCGTGAGCAGTACTTC

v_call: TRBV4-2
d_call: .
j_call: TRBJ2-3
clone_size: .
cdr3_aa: CASSREGGRTDTQYF
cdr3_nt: TGTGCCAGCAGCCGAGAGGGGGGGCGGACAGATACGCAGTATTTT

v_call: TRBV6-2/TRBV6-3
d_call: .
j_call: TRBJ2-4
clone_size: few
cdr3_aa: CASSYRLTGTKNIQYF
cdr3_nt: TGTGCCAGCAGTTACCGCCTGACGGGAACCAAAAACATTCAGTACTTC

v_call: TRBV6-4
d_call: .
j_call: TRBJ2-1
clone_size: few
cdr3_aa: CASSAQSGNEQFF
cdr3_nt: TGTGCCAGCAGTGCTCAAAGCGGGAATGAGCAGTTCTTC

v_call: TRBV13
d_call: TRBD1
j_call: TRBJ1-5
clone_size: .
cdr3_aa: CASSAGQVLSPQHF
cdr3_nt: TGTGCCAGCAGCGCGGGACAGGTTTTATCGCCCCAGCATTTT

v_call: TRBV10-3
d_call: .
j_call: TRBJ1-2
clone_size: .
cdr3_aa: CAISPGSADYGYTF
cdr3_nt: TGTGCCATCAGTCCCGGGTCGGCGGACTATGGCTACACCTTC

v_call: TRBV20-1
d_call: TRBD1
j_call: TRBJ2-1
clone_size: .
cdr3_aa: CSARVTTGTGGEQFF
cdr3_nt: TGCAGTGCTAGAGTCACAACCGGGACAGGGGGCGAGCAGTTCTTC

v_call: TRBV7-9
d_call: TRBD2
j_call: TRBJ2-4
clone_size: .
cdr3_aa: CASSKITGTSDQNIQYF
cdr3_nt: TGTGCCAGCAGCAAAATAACCGGGACTAGCGACCAAAACATTCAGTACTTC

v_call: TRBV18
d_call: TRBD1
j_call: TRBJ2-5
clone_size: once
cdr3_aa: CASSPRDRTFNEQYF
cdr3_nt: TGTGCCAGCTCACCCCGGGACAGGACTTTCAATGAGCAGTACTTC

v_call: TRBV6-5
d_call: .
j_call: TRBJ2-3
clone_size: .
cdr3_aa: CASSFRLSDTDTQYF
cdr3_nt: TGTGCCAGCAGTTTCAGGCTGTCTGACACAGATACGCAGTATTTT

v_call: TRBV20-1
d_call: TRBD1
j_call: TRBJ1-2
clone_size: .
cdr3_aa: CSAFDRGSYGYTF
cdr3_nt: TGCAGTGCTTTCGACAGGGGTAGCTATGGCTACACCTTC

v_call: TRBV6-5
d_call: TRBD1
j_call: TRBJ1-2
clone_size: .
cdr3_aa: CASSLGTASVYGYTF
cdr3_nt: TGTGCCAGCAGCCTCGGGACAGCGAGCGTTTATGGCTACACCTTC

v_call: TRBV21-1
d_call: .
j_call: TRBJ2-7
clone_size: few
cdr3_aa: CASIFPDRAPTPPYEQYF
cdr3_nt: TGTGCCAGCATCTTTCCCGACAGGGCGCCTACCCCTCCCTACGAGCAGTACTTC

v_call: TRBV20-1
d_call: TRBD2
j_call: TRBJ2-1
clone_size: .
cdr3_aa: CSATAGVSSYNEQFF
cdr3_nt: TGCAGTGCAACTGCGGGGGTGAGCTCCTACAATGAGCAGTTCTTC

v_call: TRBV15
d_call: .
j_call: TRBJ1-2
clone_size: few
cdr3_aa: CATSRADTYGYTF
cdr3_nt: TGTGCCACCAGCAGAGCGGACACCTATGGCTACACCTTC

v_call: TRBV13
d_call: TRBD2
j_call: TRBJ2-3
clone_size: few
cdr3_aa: CVSRFLAGAVDTQYF
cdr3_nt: TGTGTCAGCAGATTCCTAGCGGGAGCGGTAGATACGCAGTATTTT

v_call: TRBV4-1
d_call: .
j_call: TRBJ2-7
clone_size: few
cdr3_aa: CASSQEAGSSYEQYF
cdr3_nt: TGTGCCAGCAGCCAAGAGGCAGGAAGCTCCTACGAGCAGTACTTC

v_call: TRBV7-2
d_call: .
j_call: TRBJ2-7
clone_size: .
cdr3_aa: CASSPDVYEQYF
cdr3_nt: TGTGCCAGCAGCCCCGACGTCTACGAGCAGTACTTC

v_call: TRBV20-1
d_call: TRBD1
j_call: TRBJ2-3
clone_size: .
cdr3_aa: CSAQTGGSTDTQYF
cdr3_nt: TGCAGTGCTCAAACAGGGGGTAGCACAGATACGCAGTATTTT

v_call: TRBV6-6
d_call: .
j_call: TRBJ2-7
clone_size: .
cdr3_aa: CASSSFEGLEQYF
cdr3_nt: TGTGCCAGCAGTTCATTCGAGGGGCTCGAGCAGTACTTC

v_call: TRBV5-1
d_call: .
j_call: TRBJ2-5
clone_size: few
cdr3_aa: CASGRDSHQETQYF
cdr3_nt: TGCGCCAGCGGGAGGGACAGCCACCAAGAGACCCAGTACTTC

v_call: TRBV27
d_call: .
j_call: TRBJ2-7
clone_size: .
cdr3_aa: CASSSPGVSYEQYF
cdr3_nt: TGTGCCAGCAGTTCCCCGGGGGTCTCCTACGAGCAGTACTTC

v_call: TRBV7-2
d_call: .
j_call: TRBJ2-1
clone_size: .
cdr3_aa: CASSLGQLLYNEQFF
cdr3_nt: TGTGCCAGCAGCTTAGGACAGCTACTGTACAATGAGCAGTTCTTC

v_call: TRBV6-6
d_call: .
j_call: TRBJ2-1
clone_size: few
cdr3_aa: CASRAPLSRIWNEQFF
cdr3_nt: TGTGCCAGCAGGGCCCCCCTTAGCCGAATCTGGAATGAGCAGTTCTTC

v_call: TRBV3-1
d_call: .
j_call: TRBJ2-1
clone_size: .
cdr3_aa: CASSPTSYDNEQFF
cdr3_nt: TGTGCCAGCAGTCCCACTAGTTATGACAATGAGCAGTTCTTC